The 24 T cell receptor beta chains given below trace back to one sample, sequenced in a study of radiation and T cells in renal cell carcinoma (dated by TCRdb to about 2020). In the paper's terms, the time point label means: blood 4 weeks post-SBRT, at nephrectomy. Explained via the paper, the treatment or condition label denotes: 15 Gy SBRT to primary tumor, nephrectomy 4 weeks later. Receptor libraries were prepared by the immunoSEQ multiplex PCR assay. Here the immuneACCESS table is served through TCRdb, limited to in-frame sequences with V and J called. Missing clones are a known gap in these copies; in checked studies unresolved V genes cover under half, and the rest lacks a known reason. The sample yields under 100,000 clones; roughly 84% were counted once. The biggest ten clones account for more than 7% of the sample. Sequenced here: blood, sampled from a patient whose treatment included radiotherapy and nephrectomy. These receptors all stem from a man aged 60 to 75 with renal cell carcinoma.

This clone was seen a single time. This chain uses TRBV5-1 with TRBJ2-2; 12 bases are shared with TRBD2. V gave up 0 bases and J gave up 0 bases; unmatched junction bases: 0. CDR3 length equals 17 residues. Germline V CDR1 and CDR2: SGHRS, YFSETQ. The CDR3 region has the DNA TGCGCCAGCAGCTTGGGACTAGCGGGAGCGAACACCGGGGAGCTGTTTTTT. Protein sequence: CASSLGLAGANTGELFF.

This clone came up a few times. The rearrangement links TRBV6-5 to TRBJ1-1; TRBD1 might be the D (6 bases). The length of the CDR3 is 15 residues. Germline assignment: CDR1 MNHEY and CDR2 SVGAGI. V was shortened by 6 bases and J by 7 bases, with 21 bases between the two germline ends. The CDR3 here is CASSPVPGGLFEAFF. CDR3 bases: TGTGCCAGCAGCCCCGTCCCCGGGGGGCTATTTGAAGCTTTCTTT.

J is TRBJ1-5 and V is TRBV13; D might be TRBD1 (5 bases). There are 14 residues in the CDR3. CDR1 and CDR2 from the germline V gene are PRHDT and FYEKMQ (reference sequence). V lost 0 bases and J lost 7, with 10 bases in between. The CDR3 spells CASSLGPGDQPQHF. CDR3 DNA: TGTGCCAGCAGCTTAGGCCCGGGGGACCAGCCCCAGCATTTT.

The chain joins TRBV21-1 to TRBJ2-4. TRBV21-1 is deemed a pseudogene. CDR3 length: 17 amino acids. Written as DNA, the CDR3 is TGTGCCAGCAGCAAAGCTGGGGTTGGCTGGGCCAAAAACATTCAGTACTTC. Its translation: CASSKAGVGWAKNIQYF.

This clone was picked up one time. The chain is built from TRBV7-9 and TRBJ2-7, with D hard to call. The germline CDR1 and CDR2 sequences are SEHNR and FQNEAQ (reference sequence). CDR3 length equals 14 residues. V was trimmed by 0 bases and J by 4 bases, leaving 10 bases between them. In nucleotides, the CDR3 is TGTGCCAGCAGCTTAGCGGAGTGGAGTTACGAGCAGTACTTC. This sequence encodes CASSLAEWSYEQYF.

This sequence joins TRBV5-5 and TRBJ2-2, with D possibly being TRBD1 (6 bases). The CDR3 is made up of 16 amino acids. The V and J ends lost 0 bases and 5 bases respectively, with 14 bases between them. CDR1 SGHKS and CDR2 YYEKEE come from the germline V gene (reference sequence). The CDR3 nucleotides read TGTGCCAGCAGCTTGGGCGTTCAGGGGAAGACCGGGGAGCTGTTTTTT. Its protein is CASSLGVQGKTGELFF.

This clone came up once. The chain uses TRBV28 and TRBJ1-1, with D perhaps TRBD1 (6 bases). Germline V gene data show CDR1 as MDHEN and CDR2 as SYDVKM. With 8 bases removed from V and 3 bases from J, the gap between germline ends came to 19 bases. CDR3 length: 15 residues. CDR3 amino acids: CASDPLGAGDTEAFF. Here the CDR3 DNA reads TGTGCCAGCGATCCCCTGGGGGCAGGGGACACTGAAGCTTTCTTT.

The chain employs TRBV6-5 and TRBJ2-2; unclear D gene. V dropped 6 bases and J dropped 4 bases, with 9 bases sitting between them. Looked up from germline, CDR1 is MNHEY and CDR2 is SVGAGI. This CDR3 contains 13 residues. The CDR3 sequence is CASSPLSTGELFF. The CDR3 DNA reads TGTGCCAGCAGCCCTCTTTCCACCGGGGAGCTGTTTTTT.

The chain is built from TRBV6-5 and TRBJ2-7; no firm D call. The germline CDR1 and CDR2 sequences are MNHEY and SVGAGI. The CDR3 extends over 13 amino acids. Trimming cost V 6 bases and J 4 bases, with 13 bases left between them. In DNA, the CDR3 is TGTGCCAGCAGCCCCCTTCTGGGATACGAGCAGTACTTC. Protein sequence: CASSPLLGYEQYF.

V usage is TRBV30 and J usage is TRBJ1-2; TRBD1 is a possible D gene (6 bases). CDR3 length equals 15 residues. Trimming cost V 1 base and J 5 bases, with 17 bases left between them. Germline loops: CDR1 GTSNPN, CDR2 SVGIG (reference sequence). The CDR3 DNA reads as TGTGCCTGGAGTGCCCTCCTCCAGACAGGTTATGGCTACACCTTC. It translates to CAWSALLQTGYGYTF. Supplemented by reference TRBV30 and TRBJ1-2, the full variable domain reads SQTIHQWPATLVQPVGSPLSLECTVEGTSNPNLYWYRQAAGRGLQLLFYSVGIGQISSEVPQNLSASRPQDRQFILSSKKLLLSDSGFYLCAWSALLQTGYGYTFGSGTRLTVV.

The CDR3 here is CSVEGVGTGELFF. The CDR3 region has the DNA TGCAGCGTTGAAGGGGTGGGCACCGGGGAGCTGTTTTTT. The chain uses TRBV29-1 and TRBJ2-2; D is uncertain. Germline CDR1 is SQVTM and CDR2 is ANQGSEA. The CDR3 contains 13 residues. V lost 1 base and J 4 bases, leaving 7 bases between the germline ends.

The chain employs TRBV11-2 and TRBJ2-3; a possible D gene is TRBD1 (5 bases). The CDR3 is 12 amino acids. CDR1 is SGHAT and CDR2 is FQNNGV in the germline V gene. V was cut by 3 bases and J by 8 bases, with 9 bases left in between. CDR3 loop: CASSLTVSTQYF. The CDR3 DNA reads TGTGCCAGCAGCTTGACAGTTTCTACGCAGTATTTT.

This clone occurred a few times. The rearrangement joins TRBV7-9 to TRBJ2-7; 10 bases map to TRBD1. Germline V lookup: CDR1 SEHNR, CDR2 FQNEAQ (reference sequence). The CDR3 covers 14 residues. Germline trimming cut 5 bases from V and 5 bases from J; bases unmatched to any gene: 6. For the CDR3, the DNA is TGTGCCAGCAGCATAGGACAGGGGGGCAACGAGCAGTACTTC. Amino acid sequence: CASSIGQGGNEQYF.

This clone has just one count. V is TRBV5-1 and J is TRBJ1-1; 7 nucleotides align to TRBD1. This CDR3 is 14 amino acids long. CDR1 SGHRS and CDR2 YFSETQ come from the germline V gene. V trimming: 2 bases; J trimming: 6 bases; junction bases outside the gene matches: 7. CDR3 DNA sequence: TGCGCCAGCAGCTTCAAAGGACAGGACTCTGAAGCTTTCTTT. Its protein product is CASSFKGQDSEAFF.

This chain connects TRBV6-5 to TRBJ2-1; TRBD2 is a possible D gene (5 bases). Trimming pared 6 bases from V and 4 bases from J, leaving 16 bases between. Germline CDR1 is MNHEY and CDR2 is SVGAGI. The CDR3 contains 15 residues. CDR3 sequence reads: CASSLRLAPYNEQFF. DNA of the CDR3: TGTGCCAGCAGCCTACGTTTAGCGCCTTACAATGAGCAGTTCTTC.

The chain combines TRBV15 with TRBJ1-2; perhaps TRBD1 as D (6 bases). V shed 6 bases and J shed 4 bases, with 18 bases lying between them. Germline lookup yields CDR1 LNHNV and CDR2 YYDKDF (reference sequence). The CDR3 has 15 residues. Here the CDR3 DNA reads TGTGCCACCAGGGAGAGGTTTCGGGACACCTATGGCTACACCTTC. This gives the protein CATRERFRDTYGYTF.

This clone was seen only once. V and J are TRBV16 and TRBJ2-1; 12 bases are a match to TRBD2. The CDR3 spans 17 residues. Germline V gene data show CDR1 as KGHSY and CDR2 as FQNENV. Germline trimming cut 0 bases from V and 5 bases from J; bases unmatched to any gene: 5. The CDR3 coding sequence is TGTGCCAGCAGCCAATCTGGACTAGCGGGAACACACAATGAGCAGTTCTTC. Translating it yields CASSQSGLAGTHNEQFF.

V and J are TRBV10-1 and TRBJ2-3; a possible D gene is TRBD2 (6 bases). Trimming took 1 base from V and 5 from J, leaving 16 bases between them. The CDR3 loop spans 16 amino acids. Germline assignment: CDR1 WNHNN and CDR2 SYGVQD (reference sequence). CDR3 region: CASSELTGARRDTQYF. The CDR3 DNA reads as TGCGCCAGCAGTGAGTTGACGGGAGCGCGCCGAGATACGCAGTATTTT.

This clone has a single count. The genes are TRBV19 and TRBJ2-7; 12 nucleotides agree with TRBD2. Germline trimming cut 6 bases from V and 0 bases from J; bases unmatched to any gene: 3. This CDR3 has 15 residues. Germline V lookup: CDR1 LNHDA, CDR2 SQIVND (reference sequence). The CDR3 loop reads CASRPGLAGSYEQYF. The CDR3 DNA reads as TGTGCCAGTAGACCGGGACTAGCGGGCTCCTACGAGCAGTACTTC.

This chain connects TRBV30 to TRBJ1-5; D not resolved. The CDR3 length is 13 residues. V lost 2 bases and J lost 6, with 11 bases in between. Germline V gene lookup returns CDR1 GTSNPN and CDR2 SVGIG (reference sequence). The CDR3 DNA sequence: TGTGCCTGGAGTCTGGAGGGAACTCAGCCCCAGCATTTT. Translation gives CAWSLEGTQPQHF.

The chain joins TRBV11-3 to TRBJ2-3, with D tentatively TRBD1 (6 bases). The CDR3 totals 16 residues. V was clipped by 2 bases and J by 5 bases, with 17 bases between them. The germline V gene has CDR1 SGHNT and CDR2 YENEEA. CDR3 region: CASSLSVGAYEDTQYF. For the CDR3, the DNA is TGTGCCAGCAGCTTATCCGTGGGGGCCTACGAAGATACGCAGTATTTT.

The chain recombines TRBV10-3 with TRBJ2-3; D is uncertain. Per germline, CDR1 ENHRY and CDR2 SYGVKD. V was trimmed by 0 bases and J by 4 bases, leaving 11 bases between them. The CDR3 is made up of 15 amino acids. The CDR3 DNA follows: TGTGCCATCAGTGAGTCACCGGCTGAACCAGATACGCAGTATTTT. This encodes CAISESPAEPDTQYF.

The CDR3 DNA is TGTGCCAGCAGCTTAGCCCCCGGACAGGGGAGGAATGAGCAGTTCTTC. Translating it yields CASSLAPGQGRNEQFF. The chain has TRBV7-2 and TRBJ2-1, with TRBD1 identical over 9 bases. J lost 7 bases, V lost 0 bases, and 7 bases had no gene match. Germline values: CDR1 SGHTA, CDR2 FQGNSA. The CDR3 runs 16 residues.

This clone appeared a few times. The chain links TRBV6-6 to TRBJ2-7; 7 bases map to TRBD1. V gave up 5 bases and J gave up 2 bases; unmatched junction bases: 9. Germline V CDR1 and CDR2: MNHNY, SVGAGI (reference sequence). This CDR3 comprises 15 residues. For the CDR3, the DNA is TGTGCCAGCAGTGCAAGGGACAGAGCCACCTACGAGCAGTACTTC. Translated: CASSARDRATYEQYF.